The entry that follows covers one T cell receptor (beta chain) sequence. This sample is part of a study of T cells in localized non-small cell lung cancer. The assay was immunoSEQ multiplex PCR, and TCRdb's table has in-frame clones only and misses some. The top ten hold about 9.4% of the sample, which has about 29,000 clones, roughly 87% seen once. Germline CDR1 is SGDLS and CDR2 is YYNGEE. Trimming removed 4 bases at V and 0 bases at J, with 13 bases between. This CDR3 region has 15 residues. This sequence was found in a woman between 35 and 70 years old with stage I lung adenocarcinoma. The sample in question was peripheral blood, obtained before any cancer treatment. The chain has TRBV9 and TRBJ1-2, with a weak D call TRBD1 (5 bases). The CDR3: CASSRGTLTNYGYTF. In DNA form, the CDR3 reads TGTGCCAGCAGCCGAGGGACCCTCACTAACTATGGCTACACCTTC.